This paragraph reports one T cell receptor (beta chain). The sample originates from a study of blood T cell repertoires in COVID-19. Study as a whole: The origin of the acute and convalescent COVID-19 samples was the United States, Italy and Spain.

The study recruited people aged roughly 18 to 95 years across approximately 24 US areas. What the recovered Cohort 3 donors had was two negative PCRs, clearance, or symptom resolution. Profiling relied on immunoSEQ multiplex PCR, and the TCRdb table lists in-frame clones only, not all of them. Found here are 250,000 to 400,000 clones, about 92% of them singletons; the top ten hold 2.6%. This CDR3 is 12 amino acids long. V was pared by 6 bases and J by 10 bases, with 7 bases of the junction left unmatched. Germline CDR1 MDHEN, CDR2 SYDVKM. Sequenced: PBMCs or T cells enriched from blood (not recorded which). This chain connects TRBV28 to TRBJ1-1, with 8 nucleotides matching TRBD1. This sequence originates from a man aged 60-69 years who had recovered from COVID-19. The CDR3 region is CASSEGRGRAFF. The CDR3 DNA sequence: TGTGCCAGCAGCGAAGGCAGGGGGCGAGCTTTCTTT.